These 18 T cell receptor beta chains were sequenced from one sample in a study of response to subunit inactivated influenza vaccine. TCRdb called the RT-PCR reads again in MiXCR, with one record for every CDR3 protein. The table records roughly 540,000 distinct CDR3 sequences, under 30% of them present only once. The same sample was also used in a study of T cells expressing NK-cell markers. That study reports: For TCR beta, cDNA was produced by 5'RACE template switching with UMIs.

The sequencing used CD4+ T cells sorted from PBMCs, collected approximately 13 days after vaccination. The receptors derive from a man between 50 and 59 years old who received an inactivated influenza vaccine.

V usage is TRBV12-3 or TRBV12-4 and J usage is TRBJ2-3; 8 nucleotides align to TRBD1. The junction had 13 bases not matched to a gene; V was cut back by 5 bases and J by 3 bases. The CDR3 is made up of 17 amino acids. CDR3 DNA: TGTGCCAGCAGTCACAGGACAGGGTCCGACTTAACAGATACGCAGTATTTT. As protein: CASSHRTGSDLTDTQYF.

V is TRBV20-1 and J is TRBJ1-5; D not resolved. There are 15 residues in the CDR3. The V end was cut by 5 bases, the J end by 2 bases, with 16 bases between. CDR1 and CDR2 from the germline V gene are DFQATT and SNEGSKA (reference sequence). The DNA for the CDR3 is TGCAGTGCTCGCGGGTTACCACGGGGCAATCAGCCCCAGCATTTT. Protein: CSARGLPRGNQPQHF.

J is TRBJ2-2 and V is TRBV6-2 or TRBV6-3, with unresolved D. The germline V gene has CDR1 MNHEY and CDR2 SVGEGT. The V gene lost 3 bases and the J gene lost 4 bases, with 12 bases spanning the gap. This CDR3 has 15 residues. CDR3 in amino acids: CASSYLHTATGELFF. Here the CDR3 DNA reads TGTGCCAGCAGTTATTTACATACGGCCACCGGGGAGCTGTTTTTT.

The chain couples TRBV20-1 to TRBJ2-7; unclear D gene. CDR3 length: 13 amino acids. Per germline, CDR1 DFQATT and CDR2 SNEGSKA (reference sequence). Trimming stripped 2 bases from V and 4 bases from J, with 12 bases between. The CDR3 region is CSARPTVFYEQYF. DNA for the CDR3: TGCAGTGCTAGACCGACTGTATTTTACGAGCAGTACTTC.

This clonotype was seen more than once but under ten times. The chain couples TRBV2 to TRBJ2-7; no reliable D call. Trimming stripped 6 bases from V and 3 bases from J, with 9 bases between. The CDR3 extends over 12 amino acids. In germline, CDR1 is SNHLY, CDR2 FYNNEI. The CDR3: CASSGYFYEQYF. The CDR3, as DNA: TGTGCCAGCAGCGGCTATTTCTACGAGCAGTACTTC.

This clonotype was seen once. The genes are TRBV10-3 and TRBJ2-1; 10 nucleotides agree with TRBD2. CDR1 is ENHRY, CDR2 SYGVKD, per germline. With 10 bases clipped from V and 4 bases from J, the junction kept 13 bases outside the gene matches. The CDR3 is made up of 16 amino acids. The CDR3 here is CATGASGGMIYNEQFF. DNA for the CDR3: TGTGCCACAGGGGCTAGCGGGGGTATGATTTACAATGAGCAGTTCTTC.

The chain carries TRBV24-1 and TRBJ2-1, with 8 bases matching TRBD1. The CDR3 extends over 17 amino acids. The V segment lost 3 bases and the J segment 5 bases; nucleotides outside the gene matches: 11. Germline V gives CDR1 KGHDR, CDR2 SFDVKD. The CDR3 sequence: CATSDLRTGQGDNEQFF. CDR3 nucleotides: TGTGCCACCAGTGATCTGAGGACAGGGCAGGGTGACAATGAGCAGTTCTTC.

J is TRBJ2-2 and V is TRBV20-1; 7 bases are shared with TRBD2. The CDR3 loop spans 16 amino acids. Germline CDR1 is DFQATT and CDR2 is SNEGSKA (reference sequence). With V trimmed by 0 bases and J by 4 bases, 8 bases remained unmatched. CDR3 sequence (DNA): TGCAGTGCTAGAGATCCGGCGGGAGTCGGCACCGGGGAGCTGTTTTTT. Its protein product is CSARDPAGVGTGELFF.

This clonotype has just a few counts. V usage is TRBV12-3 or TRBV12-4 and J usage is TRBJ2-7; 8 bases align to TRBD1. The CDR3 covers 15 residues. V trimming: 2 bases; J trimming: 4 bases; junction bases outside the gene matches: 7. The CDR3 loop reads CASSLPTGGRYEQYF. The CDR3 DNA follows: TGTGCCAGCAGTTTACCCACAGGGGGACGATACGAGCAGTACTTC.

This clonotype was detected only a few times. This chain links TRBV5-1 with TRBJ2-3; D is unresolved. The germline gives CDR1 SGHRS, CDR2 YFSETQ. V shed 4 bases and J shed 4 bases, with 16 bases lying between them. The CDR3 runs 15 residues. CDR3 residues: CASSPAPGLPDTQYF. The CDR3 DNA reads TGCGCCAGCAGCCCAGCCCCCGGCCTCCCAGATACGCAGTATTTT.

This clonotype was detected only a few times. V gene TRBV4-3 combines with J gene TRBJ2-3, with 8 nucleotides matching TRBD1. Germline CDR1 is LGHNA and CDR2 is YSLEER. This CDR3 comprises 13 residues. Trimming cost V 0 bases and J 11 bases; bases outside gene matches: 4. The CDR3 region has the DNA TGCGCCAGCAGCCAAGACCGACAGGGGAAGCAGTATTTT. Its protein is CASSQDRQGKQYF.

The rearrangement links TRBV4-3 to TRBJ2-4; tentative D call: TRBD1 (5 bases). Trimming pared 4 bases from V and 13 bases from J, leaving 23 bases between. This CDR3 comprises 15 residues. Germline assignment: CDR1 LGHNA and CDR2 YSLEER. CDR3 bases: TGCGCCAGCAGCCCCCAAAGGGGTACCCGTGCTCCCCAGTACTTC. Its translation is CASSPQRGTRAPQYF.

This clonotype was detected only a few times. The chain is built from TRBV5-1 and TRBJ2-3; no clear D. The germline V and J ends were trimmed by 6 bases and 0 bases, with 11 bases remaining between them. This CDR3 comprises 14 residues. Germline loops: CDR1 SGHRS, CDR2 YFSETQ. CDR3 coding DNA: TGCGCCAGCAAGGCGCAGCCTAGCACAGATACGCAGTATTTT. Encoded protein: CASKAQPSTDTQYF. Full variable domain (missing parts from reference TRBV5-1 and TRBJ2-3): KAGVTQTPRYLIKTRGQQVTLSCSPISGHRSVSWYQQTPGQGLQFLFEYFSETQRNKGNFPGRFSGRQFSNSRSEMNVSTLELGDSALYLCASKAQPSTDTQYFGPGTRLTVL.

The chain carries TRBV7-2 and TRBJ2-7; D may match TRBD1 or TRBD2 (5 bases each). This CDR3 contains 15 residues. V was cut by 4 bases and J by 2 bases, with 15 bases left in between. Germline values: CDR1 SGHTA, CDR2 FQGNSA. DNA of the CDR3: TGTGCCAGCAGCTACACCGGGACGGAAACCTACGAGCAGTACTTC. As protein: CASSYTGTETYEQYF.

J is TRBJ2-1 and V is TRBV20-1; either TRBD1 or TRBD2 may supply D (5 bases each). The V gene lost 6 bases and the J gene lost 7 bases, with 16 bases spanning the gap. The CDR3 is 13 residues long. Per germline, CDR1 DFQATT and CDR2 SNEGSKA (reference sequence). In DNA form, the CDR3 reads TGCAGTGCGCCGCGAGGGGCGCGGAATGAGCAGTTCTTC. Translated, it gives CSAPRGARNEQFF.

This rearrangement joins TRBV15 to TRBJ1-1; TRBD1 matches at 7 bases. CDR1 and CDR2 from the germline V gene are LNHNV and YYDKDF (reference sequence). V was clipped by 1 base and J by 4 bases; unmatched bases: 6. This CDR3 is built from 15 residues. CDR3 sequence: CATSRGIDRATEAFF. CDR3 DNA sequence: TGTGCCACCAGCAGAGGGATCGACAGGGCCACTGAAGCTTTCTTT.

This clonotype was counted only a few times. The chain carries TRBV30 and TRBJ2-7; the D gene is possibly TRBD2 (5 bases). CDR1 GTSNPN and CDR2 SVGIG come from the germline V gene (reference sequence). This CDR3 is built from 14 residues. V gave up 1 base and J gave up 0 bases, with 10 bases separating them. The CDR3 DNA is TGTGCCTGGAGTGGCCGGGATTTCTCCTACGAGCAGTACTTC. Protein product: CAWSGRDFSYEQYF.

The rearrangement links TRBV7-8 to TRBJ2-3; D tentatively fits TRBD1 or TRBD2 (5 bases each). The CDR3 extends over 16 amino acids. V gave up 4 bases and J gave up 3 bases, with 17 bases separating them. Looked up from germline, CDR1 is SGHVS and CDR2 is FQNEAQ. The CDR3 loop reads CASSYNPGRGTDTQYF. The CDR3 DNA follows: TGTGCCAGCAGCTACAACCCGGGACGTGGGACAGATACGCAGTATTTT.